Sequencing of this T cell receptor beta chain was carried out in a study of shared clonotypes between healthy human individuals. Background on the study: Each donor's CD4 naive and CD4 memory cells filled three plates apiece, CD8 naive two, and CD8 memory one.

Each subset's genomic DNA was shared equally among a number of immunoSEQ plates. The repertoire was sequenced with immunoSEQ multiplex PCR; TCRdb's copy has only in-frame clones and lacks some. The sample contains around 2,100,000 clones, about 95% of which appear only once. Terminally differentiated effector memory CD45RA+ cells were excluded from the naive CD8 cells, which were CD45RO-negative and positively selected for CCR7. Germline CDR1 is SGHRS and CDR2 is YFSETQ. With 0 bases clipped from V and 3 bases from J, the junction kept 4 bases outside the gene matches. The CDR3 spans 15 residues. The chain has TRBV5-1 and TRBJ1-2; TRBD1 aligns across 8 bases. The sequencing input was naive CD8+ T cells sorted from blood. This clonotype originated in a man aged 18 to 29 in good health. CDR3 protein: CASSLEGTGDYGYTF. For the CDR3, the DNA is TGCGCCAGCAGCTTGGAAGGGACAGGCGACTATGGCTACACCTTC.